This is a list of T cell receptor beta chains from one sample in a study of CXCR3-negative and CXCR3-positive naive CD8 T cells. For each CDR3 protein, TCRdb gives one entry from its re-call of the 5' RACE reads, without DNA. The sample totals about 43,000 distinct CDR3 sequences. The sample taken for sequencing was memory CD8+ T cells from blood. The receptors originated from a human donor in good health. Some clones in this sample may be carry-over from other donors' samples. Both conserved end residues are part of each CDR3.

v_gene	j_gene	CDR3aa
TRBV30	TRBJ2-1	CAWSVLGSYNEQFF
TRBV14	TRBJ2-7	CASSQDNRGVQYF
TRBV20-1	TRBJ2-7	CSAREQGEDEQYF
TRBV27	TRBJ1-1	CASSLVENTEAFF
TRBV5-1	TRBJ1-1	CASSLAAGGNTEAFF
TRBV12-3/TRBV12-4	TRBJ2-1	CASSLLGNEQFF
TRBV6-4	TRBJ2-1	CASSSTSGGNNEQFF
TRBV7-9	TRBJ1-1	CASSMGHLNTEAFF
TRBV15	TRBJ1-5	CATSRDRRGYSNQPQHF
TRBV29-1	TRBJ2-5	CSVEIVPETRYF
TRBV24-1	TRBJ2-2	CATSGTVTGELFF
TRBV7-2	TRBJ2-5	CASSLTGSQETQYF
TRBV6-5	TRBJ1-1	CASREQGRGTEAFF
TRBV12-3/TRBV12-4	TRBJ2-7	CASSYGLPYEQYF
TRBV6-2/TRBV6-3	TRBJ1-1	CASIGSDTEAFF
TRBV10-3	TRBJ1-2	CAISESGQGNDYTF
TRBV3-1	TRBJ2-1	CASSQLAGGLYNEQFF
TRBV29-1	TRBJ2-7	CSVPGQGNDEQYF
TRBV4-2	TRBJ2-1	CASSHRVGLAGWKGQFF
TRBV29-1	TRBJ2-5	CSVELDEDVLSETQYF
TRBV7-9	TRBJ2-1	CASEGLYNEQFF
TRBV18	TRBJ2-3	CASSLSRGAMAAPGRGDTQYF
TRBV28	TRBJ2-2	CASTGTENWNTGELFF
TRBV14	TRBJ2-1	CASSQDRSTEQFF
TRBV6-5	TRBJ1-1	CASSRGGSLTEAFF
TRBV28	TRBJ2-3	CASSFSDTQYF
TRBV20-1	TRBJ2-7	CSAITGGYEQYF
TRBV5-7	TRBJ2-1	CASSLGGRRRYEQFF
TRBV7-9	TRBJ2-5	CASSLDSGTGQETQYF
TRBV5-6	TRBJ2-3	CASSLGPGTGVFPDTQYF
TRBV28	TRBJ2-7	CASSLQREGDLPYEQYF